This T cell receptor (beta chain) was found in a study of T cells after yellow fever vaccination. MiXCR was run by TCRdb on the 5' RACE reads, yielding one entry per CDR3 protein. The table has about 210,000 distinct CDR3 sequences, 3% to 3.5% seen once. The sample holds many counts of this clonotype. The source is a man between 18 and 29 years old who received the YFV17D yellow fever vaccine. Sequencing was performed on CD4+ T cells sorted from PBMCs, taken 10 days after the yellow fever booster vaccination.

The CDR3 DNA sequence: TGTGCCAGCAGCCCGGCAGCGGGAGAGACCCAGTACTTC. The encoded protein is CASSPAAGETQYF. This chain connects TRBV11-2 to TRBJ2-5; D is perhaps TRBD2 (6 bases). Germline loops: CDR1 SGHAT, CDR2 FQNNGV. Trimming left V 5 bases short and J 4 bases short, with 11 bases between. The CDR3 is 13 residues long. Full variable domain (rest looked up from reference TRBV11-2 and TRBJ2-5): EAGVAQSPRYKIIEKRQSVAFWCNPISGHATLYWYQQILGQGPKLLIQFQNNGVVDDSQLPKDRFSAERLKGVDSTLKIQPAKLEDSAVYLCASSPAAGETQYFGPGTRLLVL.